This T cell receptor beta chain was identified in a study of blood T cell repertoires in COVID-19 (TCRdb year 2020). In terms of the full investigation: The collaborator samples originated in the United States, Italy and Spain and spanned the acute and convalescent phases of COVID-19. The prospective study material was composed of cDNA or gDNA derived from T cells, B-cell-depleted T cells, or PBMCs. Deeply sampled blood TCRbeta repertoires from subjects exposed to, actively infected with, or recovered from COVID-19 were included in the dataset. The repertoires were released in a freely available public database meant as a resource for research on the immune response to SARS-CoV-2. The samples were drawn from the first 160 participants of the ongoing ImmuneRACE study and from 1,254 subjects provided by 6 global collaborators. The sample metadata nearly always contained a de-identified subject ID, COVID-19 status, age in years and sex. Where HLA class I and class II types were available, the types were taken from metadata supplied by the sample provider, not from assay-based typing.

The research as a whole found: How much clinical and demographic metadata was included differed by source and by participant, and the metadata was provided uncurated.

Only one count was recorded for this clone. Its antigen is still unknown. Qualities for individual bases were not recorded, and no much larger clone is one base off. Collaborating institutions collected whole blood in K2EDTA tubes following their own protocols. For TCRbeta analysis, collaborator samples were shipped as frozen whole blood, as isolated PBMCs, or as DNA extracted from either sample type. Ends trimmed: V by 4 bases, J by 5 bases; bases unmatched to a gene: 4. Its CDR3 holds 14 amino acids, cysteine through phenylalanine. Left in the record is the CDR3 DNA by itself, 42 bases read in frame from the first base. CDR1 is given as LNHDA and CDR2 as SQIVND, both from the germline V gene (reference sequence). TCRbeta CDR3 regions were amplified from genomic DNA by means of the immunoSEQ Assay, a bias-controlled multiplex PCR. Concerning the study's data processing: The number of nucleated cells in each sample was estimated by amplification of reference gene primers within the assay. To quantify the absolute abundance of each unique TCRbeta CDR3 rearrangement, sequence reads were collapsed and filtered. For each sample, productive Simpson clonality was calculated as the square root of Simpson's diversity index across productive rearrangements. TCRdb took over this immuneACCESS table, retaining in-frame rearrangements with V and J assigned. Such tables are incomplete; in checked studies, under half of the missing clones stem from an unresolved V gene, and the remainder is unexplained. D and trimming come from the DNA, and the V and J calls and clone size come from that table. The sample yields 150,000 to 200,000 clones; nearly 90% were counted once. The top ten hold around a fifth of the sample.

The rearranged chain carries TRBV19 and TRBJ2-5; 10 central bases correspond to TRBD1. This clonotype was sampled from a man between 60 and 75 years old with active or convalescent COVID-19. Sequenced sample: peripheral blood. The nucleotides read TGTGCCAGTAGTAGGGACAGGGGTTGGGAGACCCAGTACTTC. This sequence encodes CASSRDRGWETQYF.